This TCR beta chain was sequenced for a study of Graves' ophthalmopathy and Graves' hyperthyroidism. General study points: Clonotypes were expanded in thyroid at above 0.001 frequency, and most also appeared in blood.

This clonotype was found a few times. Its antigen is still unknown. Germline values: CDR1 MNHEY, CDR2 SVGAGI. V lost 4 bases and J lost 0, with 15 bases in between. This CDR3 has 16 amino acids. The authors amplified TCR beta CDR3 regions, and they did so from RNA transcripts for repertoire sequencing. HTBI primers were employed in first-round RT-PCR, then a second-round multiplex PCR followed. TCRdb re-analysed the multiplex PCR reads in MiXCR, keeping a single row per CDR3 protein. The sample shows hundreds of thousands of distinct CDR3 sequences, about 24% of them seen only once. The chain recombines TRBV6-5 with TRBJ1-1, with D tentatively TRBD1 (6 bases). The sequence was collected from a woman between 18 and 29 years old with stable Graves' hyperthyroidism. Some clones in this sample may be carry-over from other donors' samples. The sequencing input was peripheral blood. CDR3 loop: CASSWVVGGVNTEAFF. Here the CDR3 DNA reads TGTGCCAGCAGTTGGGTAGTTGGGGGCGTGAACACTGAAGCTTTCTTT.